This TCR beta chain was recovered during a study of blood T cell repertoires in COVID-19 (dated by TCRdb to 2020 to 2022). For context, the study as a whole: Samples covering the acute and convalescent phases of COVID-19 were provided by collaborators in the United States, Italy and Spain. Samples were obtained from the ongoing ImmuneRACE study (first 160 participants) and from 1,200 or so subjects provided by 6 global collaborators. Sample metadata almost always included a de-identified subject ID, COVID-19 status, age in years and sex. The prospective study material was composed of cDNA or gDNA derived from T cells, B-cell-depleted T cells, or PBMCs. Where HLA class I and class II types were available, the types were taken from metadata supplied by the sample provider, not from assay-based typing. Deeply sampled blood TCRbeta repertoires from subjects exposed to, actively infected with, or recovered from COVID-19 were included in the dataset. A freely available public database, intended as a resource for researchers studying the immune response to SARS-CoV-2, is where the repertoires were released.

Whole blood was collected in K2EDTA tubes by collaborating institutions according to the institutions' own protocols. For TCRbeta analysis, collaborators shipped samples in one of three forms: frozen whole blood, isolated PBMCs, or DNA extracted from either of those sample types. TCRbeta CDR3 regions were amplified from genomic DNA using the immunoSEQ Assay, a bias-controlled multiplex PCR. Per the original workflow: The number of nucleated cells in each sample was estimated from the amplification of reference gene primers within the assay. To quantify the absolute abundance of each unique TCRbeta CDR3 rearrangement, sequence reads were collapsed and filtered. For each sample, productive Simpson clonality was calculated as the square root of Simpson's diversity index over productive rearrangements. TCRdb mirrors the immuneACCESS table, restricted to in-frame sequences. Some clones are absent from its copies; in checked studies, under half trace to an unresolved V gene, and the reason for the others is unknown. V and J calls and clone size are given by that table; D and trimming were obtained from the DNA. The sample table contains about 150,000 clones; only one count was recorded for approximately 89% of them. Clones ranked in the top ten supply about 1.5% of the sample.

The trim is 8 bases for V and 0 bases for J, with a gap of 17 bases between the germline ends. Sequences MNHEY (CDR1) and SMNVEV (CDR2) are obtained from the germline V gene (reference sequence). The CDR3 runs 16 residues from the cysteine to the phenylalanine. Just CDR3 DNA is preserved here, 48 bases in frame from base 1. Broader findings and caveats from the paper: The amount of clinical and demographic metadata varied by source and participant and was provided uncurated.

To note about this clone: The specificity of this receptor is unknown. Base qualities are missing; no much larger clone stands one base away.

In this chain, TRBV27 is recombined with TRBJ1-5; D gene: possibly TRBD1, on 5 matching bases. Sequencing was carried out using peripheral blood. This clonotype was obtained from a human donor in a cohort sampled during active COVID-19. The CDR3 corresponds to CASSYAGPLSNQPQHF. The DNA is TGTGCCAGCTCTTATGCAGGGCCCCTTAGCAATCAGCCCCAGCATTTT.